Each of the 15 T cell receptor beta chains below was sequenced from the same sample in a study of T cell responses to AZD1222 COVID-19 vaccine. Clones were read by immunoSEQ multiplex PCR, and TCRdb kept only the in-frame ones, dropping some. The sample carries more than 95,000 clones, 70% to 90% recorded once. The sequences come from peripheral blood, collected on day 0 of AZD1222 vaccination. The receptors here all came from an adult in good health.

The chain employs TRBV6-5 and TRBJ2-7, with D perhaps TRBD1 or TRBD2 (5 bases each). V lost 8 bases and J 1 base, leaving 15 bases between the germline ends. The CDR3 runs to 14 residues. CDR1 MNHEY and CDR2 SVGAGI come from the germline V gene. CDR3 region: CASGTGTASYEQYF. CDR3 coding DNA: TGTGCCAGCGGGACGGGCACCGCTTCCTACGAGCAGTACTTC.

This chain uses TRBV7-6 with TRBJ2-3, with D maybe TRBD1 (6 bases). This CDR3 is 16 amino acids long. CDR1 and CDR2 (germline): SGHVS, FNYEAQ. V lost 1 base and J lost 4, with 15 bases in between. CDR3 DNA sequence: TGTGCCAGCAGCTTAGGGAGCAGGGGCGCAGCAGATACGCAGTATTTT. Protein sequence: CASSLGSRGAADTQYF.

This sequence joins TRBV5-1 and TRBJ1-2, with 9 bases matching TRBD1. Per germline, CDR1 SGHRS and CDR2 YFSETQ. The V segment lost 3 bases and the J segment 2 bases; nucleotides outside the gene matches: 2. The CDR3 length is 14 residues. The CDR3: CASSSGTGNYGYTF. Here the CDR3 DNA reads TGCGCCAGCAGCTCCGGGACAGGGAACTATGGCTACACCTTC.

The V and J genes are TRBV7-9 and TRBJ2-7; 7 bases are a match to TRBD2. The CDR3 has 11 residues. Germline-derived CDR1 and CDR2 are SEHNR and FQNEAQ (reference sequence). Unmatched junction bases numbered 2, after V lost 11 bases and J lost 1 base. CDR3 sequence reads: CASGGSYEQYF. In DNA form, the CDR3 reads TGTGCCTCGGGGGGATCCTACGAGCAGTACTTC.

This rearrangement joins TRBV28 to TRBJ1-2; D is undetermined. The CDR3 has 11 amino acids. V was shortened by 6 bases and J by 6 bases, with 8 bases between the two germline ends. Germline values: CDR1 MDHEN, CDR2 SYDVKM. DNA of the CDR3: TGTGCCAGCAGACTGAGGGATGGCTACACCTTC. This codes for CASRLRDGYTF.

The rearrangement links TRBV4-1 to TRBJ1-6, with a tentative D call TRBD1 (5 bases). Germline lookup yields CDR1 MGHRA and CDR2 YSYEKL. The length of the CDR3 is 18 residues. V lost 1 base to trimming and J lost 5 bases, with 18 bases between them. The CDR3 sequence is CASSQARQQGSDNSPLHF. The CDR3 DNA follows: TGCGCCAGCAGCCAAGCCCGACAGCAGGGATCGGATAATTCACCCCTCCACTTT.

The gene calls are TRBV12-5 and TRBJ2-3; either TRBD1 or TRBD2 may supply D (5 bases each). Trimming removed 5 bases from V and 2 bases from J, with 17 bases in between. Germline V CDR1 and CDR2: LGHNT, FRNRAP. The CDR3 runs to 16 residues. The CDR3, as DNA: TGTGCTAGTGGTCCCGGGACGCCGACCTCCACAGATACGCAGTATTTT. It specifies CASGPGTPTSTDTQYF.

The V and J genes are TRBV7-2 and TRBJ2-7; maybe TRBD2 (6 bases). The V and J ends lost 6 bases and 5 bases respectively, with 17 bases between them. There are 14 residues in the CDR3. CDR1 SGHTA and CDR2 FQGNSA come from the germline V gene. The CDR3 is CASRGGATLNEQYF. The DNA for the CDR3 is TGTGCCAGCAGGGGAGGCGCCACCCTTAACGAGCAGTACTTC. The entire variable domain, with the rest obtained from reference TRBV7-2 and TRBJ2-7, is as follows: GAGVSQSPSNKVTEKGKDVELRCDPISGHTALYWYRQSLGQGLEFLIYFQGNSAPDKSGLPSDRFSAERTGGSVSTLTIQRTQQEDSAVYLCASRGGATLNEQYFGPGTRLTVT.

The rearrangement uses TRBV12-3 or TRBV12-4 and TRBJ1-5; the D gene is possibly TRBD1 (6 bases). Trimming took 5 bases from V and 5 from J, leaving 10 bases between them. The CDR3 is 13 residues long. CDR3 DNA sequence: TGTGCCAGCAGTCTACAGGGCCATCAGCCCCAGCATTTT. This translates into CASSLQGHQPQHF.

J is TRBJ1-5 and V is TRBV19; D is undetermined. Trimming stripped 0 bases from V and 4 bases from J, with 4 bases between. CDR1 is LNHDA and CDR2 is SQIVND in the germline V gene (reference sequence). The CDR3 contains 13 residues. In DNA form, the CDR3 reads TGTGCCAGTAGTATAGAGGGAAATCAGCCCCAGCATTTT. Encoded protein: CASSIEGNQPQHF.

This CDR3 reads CASSLGGLAGGLSTDTQYF. CDR3 sequence (DNA): TGTGCCAGCAGCTTGGGGGGCCTAGCGGGGGGCCTTAGCACAGATACGCAGTATTTT. The chain employs TRBV5-4 and TRBJ2-3; the match to TRBD2 covers 11 bases. Looked up from germline, CDR1 is SGHNT and CDR2 is YYREEE (reference sequence). With 0 bases clipped from V and 0 bases from J, the junction kept 9 bases outside the gene matches. CDR3 length: 19 amino acids.

The rearrangement links TRBV29-1 to TRBJ1-4, with unresolved D. Trimming left V 5 bases short and J 12 bases short, with 16 bases between. Per the germline V gene, CDR1 is SQVTM and CDR2 is ANQGSEA. The CDR3 sequence is 12 residues long. Here the CDR3 reads CSVRLWFDELFF. The CDR3 DNA reads as TGCAGCGTTCGGTTATGGTTTGATGAACTGTTTTTT.

V is TRBV21-1 and J is TRBJ2-2; the D segment call TRBD2 is taken from the table without a DNA check. TRBV21-1 has pseudogene status. This CDR3 contains 18 residues. The CDR3 region is CASSTAGLAGLTPGELFF. DNA of the CDR3: TGTGCCAGCAGCACGGCCGGACTAGCGGGCCTGACGCCCGGGGAGCTGTTTTTT.

The J gene is TRBJ2-7, the V gene TRBV6-6, with 8 positions matching TRBD1. The CDR3 extends over 15 amino acids. Germline CDR1 and CDR2: MNHNY and SVGAGI (reference sequence). J gave up 6 bases and V 5 bases, and 12 bases lay outside the gene matches. The CDR3 region is CASSLTPGQAREQYF. CDR3 in DNA: TGTGCCAGCAGTCTCACCCCGGGACAGGCCCGCGAGCAGTACTTC.

The chain links TRBV6-2 or TRBV6-3 to TRBJ2-1, with 10 bases that match TRBD2. Trimming at V came to 2 bases and at J to 5 bases, leaving 3 bases not matched to a gene. There are 15 residues in the CDR3. CDR1 and CDR2 (germline): MNHEY, SVGEGT. The CDR3 here is CASSYTLAGDNEQFF. The CDR3 bases are TGTGCCAGCAGTTACACCCTAGCGGGAGACAATGAGCAGTTCTTC.